This T cell receptor beta chain was sequenced for a study of shared clonotypes between healthy human individuals. Across the whole study: The study drew on a couple of women and three men aged 18 to 49 as donors. Findings and limits, study-wide: Limitation of the genetic and exposure-history diversity represented came from the few donors.

V was clipped by 5 bases and J by 6 bases; unmatched bases: 2. The CDR3 totals 14 residues. The V gene's germline CDR1 is MRHNA and CDR2 SNTAGT. Healthy and HIV-negative, the adult donors had no recent acute infections or vaccinations. The donors, all of them Caucasian adults, lived in Nashville, Tennessee. Method: immunoSEQ multiplex PCR; TCRdb's copy keeps in-frame clones and lacks some. The profile shows roughly 2.4 million clones, approximately 94% of them singletons. As to this clone: Its antigen is not identified.

The rearrangement uses TRBV6-4 and TRBJ2-2; 11 bases fit TRBD1. Material for sequencing was naive CD4+ T cells sorted from blood. Subset reported: CD45RA+ positively selected. This TCR was recovered from a man younger than 35 in good health. The CDR3 protein is CASSSGQGAGELFF. The CDR3 bases are TGTGCCAGCAGTTCGGGACAGGGGGCCGGGGAGCTGTTTTTT.